Following are 27 T cell receptor beta chains from one sample sequenced in a study of T cells in Graves' hyperthyroidism and ophthalmopathy. Amplified TCR beta CDR3 regions came from RNA transcripts. First-round RT-PCR targeting the TCR CDR3 was performed with the HTBI primer set. TCRdb redid the calling of the multiplex PCR reads with MiXCR, one entry per CDR3 protein. In the table there are 400,000 to 600,000 distinct CDR3 sequences, about 20% of which are singletons. The sequenced material came from blood. Receptors originate from a man aged 18 to 30 with Graves' hyperthyroidism.

This clonotype came up a few times. The chain joins TRBV29-1 to TRBJ2-4; TRBD1 might be the D (5 bases). CDR1 is SQVTM and CDR2 is ANQGSEA in the germline V gene. The CDR3 runs 15 residues. V lost 0 bases and J lost 1, with 10 bases in between. The CDR3 reads CSVEEGRGAKNIQYF. The CDR3 DNA reads as TGCAGCGTTGAAGAAGGAAGGGGTGCCAAAAACATTCAGTACTTC.

This chain connects TRBV7-8 to TRBJ1-5; D may be TRBD1 (5 bases). V was cut by 2 bases and J by 4 bases, with 12 bases left in between. Germline CDR1 reads SGHVS; CDR2 reads FQNEAQ. The CDR3 has 15 amino acids. CDR3 in DNA: TGTGCCAGCAGCTTAATTTCTGGGGGAAATCAGCCCCAGCATTTT. As protein: CASSLISGGNQPQHF.

This clonotype occurred many times. V gene TRBV6-5 combines with J gene TRBJ1-5, with TRBD1 as a possible D gene (6 bases). Germline V gene lookup returns CDR1 MNHEY and CDR2 SVGAGI. V lost 2 bases to trimming and J lost 1 base, with 12 bases between them. This CDR3 has 16 residues. The CDR3 DNA reads as TGTGCCAGCAGTTACGGGGCCAGGGGAAGCAATCAGCCCCAGCATTTT. Protein product: CASSYGARGSNQPQHF.

This rearrangement joins TRBV7-3 to TRBJ2-5; 8 nucleotides line up with TRBD2. There are 15 residues in the CDR3. Per germline, CDR1 SGHTA and CDR2 FQGTGA. The trim removed 6 bases at V and 5 bases at J, leaving 11 bases unmatched. CDR3 in amino acids: CASSLRGTRVETQYF. CDR3 DNA: TGTGCCAGCAGTCTCAGAGGGACTAGAGTGGAGACCCAGTACTTC. Drawing the rest from reference TRBV7-3 and TRBJ2-5, the complete variable domain is GAGVSQTPSNKVTEKGKYVELRCDPISGHTALYWYRQSLGQGPEFLIYFQGTGAADDSGLPNDRFFAVRPEGSVSTLKIQRTERGDSAVYLCASSLRGTRVETQYFGPGTRLLVL.

The chain combines TRBV12-3 or TRBV12-4 with TRBJ1-5, with D possibly being TRBD1 (5 bases). The CDR3 is 14 residues long. V lost 2 bases, J lost 7 bases, and 12 bases lay in between. The CDR3 loop reads CASSLRGVVQPQHF. Written as DNA, the CDR3 is TGTGCCAGCAGTTTACGGGGGGTCGTACAGCCCCAGCATTTT.

This chain connects TRBV9 to TRBJ1-2; D is undetermined. Deletions cut 4 bases from V and 7 bases from J, with 17 bases between. The CDR3 is made up of 14 amino acids. Germline assignment: CDR1 SGDLS and CDR2 YYNGEE. CDR3 in DNA: TGTGCCAGCAGCTCCCCCTCCGGGTTTGGTGGCTACACCTTC. It yields the protein CASSSPSGFGGYTF.

This clonotype has at least ten counts. The V call is TRBV7-8, the J call TRBJ1-3; 12 nucleotides align to TRBD1. This CDR3 spans 16 amino acids. V lost 4 bases, J lost 4 bases, and 5 bases stayed unmatched. In germline, CDR1 is SGHVS, CDR2 FQNEAQ. The CDR3 coding sequence is TGTGCCAGCAGCTCAGGAGGGACAGGGGGCGGAAACACCATATATTTT. Translating gives CASSSGGTGGGNTIYF.

V usage is TRBV7-9 and J usage is TRBJ1-1; the D gene is possibly TRBD1 (6 bases). V lost 3 bases to trimming and J lost 6 bases, with 11 bases between them. The CDR3 has 13 residues. Germline-derived CDR1 and CDR2 are SEHNR and FQNEAQ (reference sequence). The CDR3 DNA follows: TGTGCCAGCAGCTTTCACAGGGTGGCTGAAGCTTTCTTT. It specifies CASSFHRVAEAFF.

This clonotype was picked up many times. V is TRBV6-5 and J is TRBJ1-3, with unresolved D. V dropped 4 bases and J dropped 4 bases, with 11 bases sitting between them. From germline, CDR1 is MNHEY and CDR2 SVGAGI. The CDR3 has 14 residues. The CDR3 spells CASSWGLAGNTIYF. The CDR3 coding sequence is TGTGCCAGCAGTTGGGGTCTGGCAGGAAACACCATATATTTT.

The rearrangement joins TRBV6-1 to TRBJ1-5, with TRBD1 as a possible D gene (5 bases). The CDR3 consists of 17 residues. CDR1 and CDR2 from the germline V gene are MNHNS and SASEGT. With 9 bases removed from V and 1 base from J, the gap between germline ends came to 22 bases. CDR3 nucleotides: TGTGCCAGTACTCAGGGTCCCCTTATGCGCAGCAATCAGCCCCAGCATTTT. It translates to CASTQGPLMRSNQPQHF.

In its sample, this clonotype was seen many times. The chain recombines TRBV7-8 with TRBJ2-7; TRBD1 matches at 10 bases. CDR3 length: 15 amino acids. CDR1 and CDR2 from the germline V gene are SGHVS and FQNEAQ. Unmatched junction bases numbered 2, after V lost 3 bases and J lost 0 bases. CDR3 bases: TGTGCCAGCAGCTTTCGGACAGGGGGCTCCTACGAGCAGTACTTC. Translating gives CASSFRTGGSYEQYF.

The V and J genes are TRBV19 and TRBJ1-5, with D possibly being TRBD1 (5 bases). The CDR3 sequence is 14 residues long. Trimming removed 1 base from V and 9 bases from J, with 13 bases in between. Per germline, CDR1 LNHDA and CDR2 SQIVND (reference sequence). CDR3 residues: CASSIVATDWPQHF. Here the CDR3 DNA reads TGTGCCAGTAGTATAGTGGCGACAGATTGGCCCCAGCATTTT.

This clonotype was recorded at least ten times. At one end the junction does not follow the germline gene, possibly because of a read error. The rearrangement joins TRBV7-9 to TRBJ2-5, with TRBD2 matching over 11 bases. This CDR3 is built from 15 residues. Germline assignment: CDR1 SEHNR and CDR2 FQNEAQ (reference sequence). CDR3 loop: CASSSGLAGQEPQYF. The CDR3 DNA follows: TGTGCCAGCAGCTCCGGACTAGCGGGCCAAGAGCCCCAGTACTTC.

This chain connects TRBV4-1 to TRBJ1-3; D is uncertain. The germline V gene has CDR1 MGHRA and CDR2 YSYEKL. V was pared by 4 bases and J by 0 bases, with 13 bases between. There are 16 residues in the CDR3. As DNA, the CDR3 is TGCGCCAGCAGCCCCTACCCCCGGATCTCTGGAAACACCATATATTTT. It specifies CASSPYPRISGNTIYF.

This clonotype was observed many times. The chain links TRBV2 to TRBJ1-2, with D possibly TRBD1 on 5 matching bases. The length of the CDR3 is 13 residues. With 4 bases removed from V and 3 bases from J, the gap between germline ends came to 9 bases. Germline V lookup: CDR1 SNHLY, CDR2 FYNNEI. The CDR3 DNA reads as TGTGCCAGCAGTGTTAAAGGGGACTATGGCTACACCTTC. Amino acids: CASSVKGDYGYTF.

This clonotype was detected only a few times. This rearrangement joins TRBV12-3 or TRBV12-4 to TRBJ2-2, with 8 bases aligning to TRBD2. The V segment lost 4 bases and the J segment 2 bases; nucleotides outside the gene matches: 6. The CDR3 extends over 16 amino acids. The CDR3 sequence is CASSSWVAGNTGELFF. CDR3 bases: TGTGCCAGCAGTTCGTGGGTAGCGGGAAACACCGGGGAGCTGTTTTTT.

The chain combines TRBV12-3 or TRBV12-4 with TRBJ1-1; tentative D call: TRBD1 (5 bases). This CDR3 has 13 amino acids. V lost 8 bases and J 0 bases, leaving 10 bases between the germline ends. The CDR3, as DNA: TGTGCCAGCGCGGGGGAGATGAACACTGAAGCTTTCTTT. The encoded protein is CASAGEMNTEAFF.

The gene calls are TRBV7-3 and TRBJ2-5; 9 positions match TRBD1. Germline values: CDR1 SGHTA, CDR2 FQGTGA. This CDR3 contains 15 residues. With V trimmed by 6 bases and J by 5 bases, 10 bases remained unmatched. The CDR3 spells CASSLQGALSETQYF. In nucleotides, the CDR3 is TGTGCCAGCAGTTTACAGGGGGCTTTATCGGAGACCCAGTACTTC.

This chain uses TRBV20-1 with TRBJ1-2, with D unresolved. Germline V gives CDR1 DFQATT, CDR2 SNEGSKA (reference sequence). The CDR3 is 13 amino acids. V lost 0 bases and J 5 bases, leaving 10 bases between the germline ends. Here the CDR3 DNA reads TGCAGTGCTAGAGATTCGGCCGATTATGGCTACACCTTC. It translates to CSARDSADYGYTF.

This clonotype has ten or more counts. The V gene is TRBV2, the J gene TRBJ1-2, with D uncertain. This CDR3 comprises 11 residues. V lost 7 bases to trimming and J lost 6 bases, with 9 bases between them. The germline V gene encodes CDR1 SNHLY and CDR2 FYNNEI. The CDR3 protein is CASTGSNGYTF. CDR3 bases: TGTGCCAGCACAGGTTCCAATGGCTACACCTTC.

This clonotype was seen a few times. This sequence joins TRBV12-3 or TRBV12-4 and TRBJ1-1, with a possible D match to TRBD1 (5 bases). V was cut by 2 bases and J by 1 base, with 11 bases left in between. The length of the CDR3 is 15 residues. The CDR3 nucleotides are TGTGCCAGCAGTTTATCTGGGGGAGGGAACACTGAAGCTTTCTTT. Translation: CASSLSGGGNTEAFF.

V gene TRBV20-1 combines with J gene TRBJ1-2; D is possibly TRBD1 (5 bases). Germline CDR1 reads DFQATT; CDR2 reads SNEGSKA (reference sequence). Trimming stripped 6 bases from V and 2 bases from J, with 16 bases between. This CDR3 region has 14 residues. The CDR3 sequence is CSASRSTANYGYTF. In DNA, the CDR3 is TGCAGTGCAAGTCGATCGACAGCGAACTATGGCTACACCTTC.

This clonotype was counted ten times or more. V usage is TRBV4-1 and J usage is TRBJ1-1; 9 bases are shared with TRBD1. CDR1 and CDR2 (germline): MGHRA, YSYEKL. The V and J ends lost 0 bases and 4 bases, in that order; junction bases with no gene match: 3. The CDR3 has 15 amino acids. The CDR3 DNA sequence: TGCGCCAGCAGCCAAGAGGGGACAGGGAGCACTGAAGCTTTCTTT. This codes for CASSQEGTGSTEAFF.

V gene TRBV9 combines with J gene TRBJ1-1; D is undetermined. The CDR3 consists of 13 residues. The germline V gene encodes CDR1 SGDLS and CDR2 YYNGEE. The V and J ends lost 0 bases and 6 bases respectively, with 9 bases between them. The CDR3 nucleotides are TGTGCCAGCAGCGTAGACTCTGGGGCTGAAGCTTTCTTT. The encoded protein is CASSVDSGAEAFF.

This chain connects TRBV13 to TRBJ1-5, with 9 positions matching TRBD1. V lost 0 bases, J lost 5 bases, and 5 bases stayed unmatched. This CDR3 is built from 16 residues. CDR1 is PRHDT, CDR2 FYEKMQ, per germline (reference sequence). The CDR3 DNA is TGTGCCAGCAGCTTAGGGAGGGACAGGGCCCATCAGCCCCAGCATTTT. Amino acid sequence: CASSLGRDRAHQPQHF.

Ten or more counts support this clonotype. The chain carries TRBV12-3 or TRBV12-4 and TRBJ1-1, with unresolved D. Between the trimmed V and J ends, which lost 7 bases and 0 bases, there was a span of 9 bases. The CDR3 totals 13 residues. The CDR3 spells CASNPSMNTEAFF. As DNA, the CDR3 is TGTGCCAGCAACCCGTCCATGAACACTGAAGCTTTCTTT.

This clonotype was detected a few times. The rearrangement uses TRBV6-2 or TRBV6-3 and TRBJ2-7; D possibly corresponds to TRBD2 (8 bases). Trimming shortened V by 5 bases and J by 0 bases, and 17 bases separated the two germline ends. This CDR3 contains 16 residues. Per the germline V gene, CDR1 is MNHEY and CDR2 is SVGEGT. The CDR3 here is CASSHGDSGSSYEQYF. CDR3 DNA sequence: TGTGCCAGCAGTCACGGGGACAGCGGGAGCTCCTACGAGCAGTACTTC.